This TCR beta chain was observed in a study of T cell changes during pregnancy in multiple sclerosis. Between the trimmed V and J ends, which lost 6 bases and 2 bases, there was a span of 10 bases. The CDR3 contains 14 residues. Germline assignment: CDR1 LNHDA and CDR2 SQIVND (reference sequence). Repertoires were generated with immunoSEQ multiplex PCR, while TCRdb's copy carries only in-frame clones and drops some. The data hold 58,000 or so clones, with over 80% observed a single time. The sequences come from peripheral blood, collected in the first trimester of pregnancy. This TCR was recovered from a female donor with multiple sclerosis, enrolled in a pregnancy study. The rearrangement uses TRBV19 and TRBJ2-2, with a tentative D call TRBD2 (6 bases). As DNA, the CDR3 is TGTGCCAGTAGAATCGGGACTAACACCGGGGAGCTGTTTTTT. This translates into CASRIGTNTGELFF.